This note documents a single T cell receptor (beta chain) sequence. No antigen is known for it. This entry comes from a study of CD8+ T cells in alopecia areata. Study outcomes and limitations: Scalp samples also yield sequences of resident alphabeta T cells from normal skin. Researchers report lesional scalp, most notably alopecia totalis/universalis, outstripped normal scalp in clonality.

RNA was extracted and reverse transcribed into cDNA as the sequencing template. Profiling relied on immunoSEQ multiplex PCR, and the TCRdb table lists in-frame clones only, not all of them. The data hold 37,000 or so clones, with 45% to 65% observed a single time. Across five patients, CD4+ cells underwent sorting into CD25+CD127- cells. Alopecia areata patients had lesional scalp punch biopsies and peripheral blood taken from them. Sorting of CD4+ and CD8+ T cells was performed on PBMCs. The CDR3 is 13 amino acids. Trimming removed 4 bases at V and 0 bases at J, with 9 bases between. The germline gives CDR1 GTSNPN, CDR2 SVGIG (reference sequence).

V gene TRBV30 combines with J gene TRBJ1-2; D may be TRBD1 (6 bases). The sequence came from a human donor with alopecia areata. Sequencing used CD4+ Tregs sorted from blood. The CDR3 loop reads CAWTGTTNYGYTF. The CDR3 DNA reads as TGTGCCTGGACCGGGACAACTAACTATGGCTACACCTTC.